The entry below gives a single T cell receptor (beta chain) sequence along with its context. The V end lost 3 bases, the J end lost 6 bases, and 15 bases lay between the germline ends. Looked up from germline, CDR1 is SGHTA and CDR2 is FQGTGA. The length of the CDR3 is 15 residues. The data belong to a study of control samples from healthy donors and cancer patients. The protocol was immunoSEQ multiplex PCR, while the TCRdb copy is restricted to in-frame clones and leaves out a portion. The repertoire holds tens of thousands of clones, with about 88% as singletons. The source of this sequence is a woman aged 45 to 65 in good health. The V call is TRBV7-3, the J call TRBJ2-1, with D possibly being TRBD1 or TRBD2 (5 bases each). The specimen was blood. The CDR3 sequence is CASSLTRVRGNEQFF. CDR3 sequence (DNA): TGTGCCAGCAGCTTGACCAGGGTGAGGGGCAATGAGCAGTTCTTC.